What follows describes a single T cell receptor beta chain. In the source study's methods: Amplification of reference gene primers provided the estimated nucleated cell counts. Libraries were prepared by immunoSEQ multiplex PCR; TCRdb keeps only in-frame clonotypes and omits some of them. Clone size and the V and J calls come from that table; the DNA yielded D and trimming. The repertoire holds about 190,000 clones, with around 90% as singletons. This record comes from a study of blood T cell repertoires in COVID-19. V lost 1 base, J lost 2 bases, and 11 bases lay in between. The CDR3 has 14 residues. The germline CDR1 and CDR2 sequences are GTSNPN and SVGIG (reference sequence).

J is TRBJ1-2 and V is TRBV30; maybe TRBD1 (5 bases). Material: peripheral blood. The source of this sequence is a man between 35 and 55 years old with acute or convalescent COVID-19. The CDR3 loop is CAWSDRGYNYGYTF. The DNA of the CDR3 is TGTGCCTGGAGTGATAGGGGCTACAACTATGGCTACACCTTC.